The 10 T cell receptor beta chains below were found in one sample sequenced in a study of cytomegalovirus exposure and HLA in healthy donors. The PCR had 60 Vbeta and 13 Jbeta primers. Libraries were prepared by immunoSEQ multiplex PCR; TCRdb keeps only in-frame clonotypes and omits some of them. This table has some 120,000 clones, 65% to 75% appearing once. Sequenced material: PBMCs. All receptors derive from a woman between 45 and 65 years old in good health and CMV-seropositive.

The J gene is TRBJ2-7, the V gene TRBV7-9, with a weak D call TRBD2 (5 bases). Between the trimmed V and J ends, which lost 3 bases and 6 bases, there was a span of 12 bases. Germline CDR1 SEHNR, CDR2 FQNEAQ (reference sequence). This CDR3 spans 13 amino acids. The CDR3 loop is CASSFEGPSEQYF. DNA for the CDR3: TGTGCCAGCAGCTTCGAGGGTCCCTCCGAGCAGTACTTC.

The gene calls are TRBV11-2 and TRBJ1-1, with D unresolved. The ends were cut back, 0 bases at V and 3 bases at J, with 8 bases in the middle. Germline V lookup: CDR1 SGHAT, CDR2 FQNNGV. CDR3 length: 14 amino acids. The CDR3 DNA reads as TGTGCCAGCAGCTTAGATGGGCGAGACACTGAAGCTTTCTTT. Encoded protein: CASSLDGRDTEAFF.

V is TRBV7-9 and J is TRBJ1-1; 7 bases line up with TRBD1. This CDR3 spans 13 amino acids. CDR1 is SEHNR, CDR2 FQNEAQ, per germline (reference sequence). The trim removed 11 bases at V and 3 bases at J, leaving 9 bases unmatched. The CDR3 reads CAGSRGQYTEAFF. The CDR3 DNA sequence: TGTGCCGGCTCACGGGGACAGTACACTGAAGCTTTCTTT.

The chain combines TRBV7-6 with TRBJ2-3, with D maybe TRBD1 (5 bases). Looked up from germline, CDR1 is SGHVS and CDR2 is FNYEAQ. The CDR3 length is 16 residues. Trimming shortened V by 5 bases and J by 1 base, and 16 bases separated the two germline ends. CDR3: CASSQIEQVGTDTQYF. The CDR3 coding sequence is TGTGCCAGCAGCCAAATCGAACAGGTCGGCACAGATACGCAGTATTTT.

The chain carries TRBV5-6 and TRBJ1-1; the match to TRBD1 covers 7 bases. Looked up from germline, CDR1 is SGHDT and CDR2 is YYEEEE. V trimming: 1 base; J trimming: 7 bases; junction bases outside the gene matches: 10. The CDR3 sequence is 15 residues long. CDR3 bases: TGTGCCAGCAGCTTGTGGCAGGGGGGTTTTGTTGAAGCTTTCTTT. It translates to CASSLWQGGFVEAFF.

This clone was counted a few times. This chain connects TRBV5-1 to TRBJ2-5; 10 bases are shared with TRBD2. This CDR3 is built from 16 residues. Germline trimming cut 4 bases from V and 5 bases from J; bases unmatched to any gene: 11. Germline CDR1 is SGHRS and CDR2 is YFSETQ. The CDR3 loop is CASSPTVSGGLETQYF. The CDR3 DNA follows: TGCGCCAGCAGCCCGACCGTTAGCGGGGGGCTGGAGACCCAGTACTTC.

The chain employs TRBV19 and TRBJ2-1, with TRBD1 identical over 10 bases. The CDR3 is 14 residues long. Germline V gene sequence: CDR1 LNHDA, CDR2 SQIVND (reference sequence). Unmatched junction bases numbered 4, after V lost 5 bases and J lost 6 bases. CDR3 nucleotide sequence: TGTGCCAGTAGTCCCCGGACAGGGGGCAATGAGCAGTTCTTC. It encodes CASSPRTGGNEQFF. Full variable domain (outside the CDR3, taken from reference TRBV19 and TRBJ2-1): DGGITQSPKYLFRKEGQNVTLSCEQNLNHDAMYWYRQDPGQGLRLIYYSQIVNDFQKGDIAEGYSVSREKKESFPLTVTSAQKNPTAFYLCASSPRTGGNEQFFGPGTRLTVL.

The rearrangement uses TRBV4-2 and TRBJ2-5; TRBD2 aligns across 8 bases. The CDR3 spans 14 residues. After removal of 1 base from V and 5 bases from J, the junction contained 3 bases not matched to a gene. Germline V gene lookup returns CDR1 LGHNA and CDR2 YNFKEQ. CDR3 nucleotide sequence: TGTGCCAGCAGCCAAGGGCAGCGGGGGGAGACCCAGTACTTC. It encodes CASSQGQRGETQYF.

The gene calls are TRBV19 and TRBJ2-7, with 7 bases lining up with TRBD1. Per germline, CDR1 LNHDA and CDR2 SQIVND (reference sequence). V was clipped by 4 bases and J by 0 bases; unmatched bases: 0. The CDR3 runs to 13 residues. In DNA form, the CDR3 reads TGTGCCAGTAGTACAGGGGGCTCCTACGAGCAGTACTTC. Residues: CASSTGGSYEQYF.

The chain joins TRBV29-1 to TRBJ2-7; 7 bases align to TRBD2. Unmatched junction bases numbered 6, after V lost 7 bases and J lost 3 bases. The CDR3 contains 12 residues. Germline CDR1 SQVTM, CDR2 ANQGSEA. The CDR3 loop reads CSAGDYFYEQYF. The CDR3 DNA sequence: TGCAGCGCTGGGGACTATTTCTACGAGCAGTACTTC.